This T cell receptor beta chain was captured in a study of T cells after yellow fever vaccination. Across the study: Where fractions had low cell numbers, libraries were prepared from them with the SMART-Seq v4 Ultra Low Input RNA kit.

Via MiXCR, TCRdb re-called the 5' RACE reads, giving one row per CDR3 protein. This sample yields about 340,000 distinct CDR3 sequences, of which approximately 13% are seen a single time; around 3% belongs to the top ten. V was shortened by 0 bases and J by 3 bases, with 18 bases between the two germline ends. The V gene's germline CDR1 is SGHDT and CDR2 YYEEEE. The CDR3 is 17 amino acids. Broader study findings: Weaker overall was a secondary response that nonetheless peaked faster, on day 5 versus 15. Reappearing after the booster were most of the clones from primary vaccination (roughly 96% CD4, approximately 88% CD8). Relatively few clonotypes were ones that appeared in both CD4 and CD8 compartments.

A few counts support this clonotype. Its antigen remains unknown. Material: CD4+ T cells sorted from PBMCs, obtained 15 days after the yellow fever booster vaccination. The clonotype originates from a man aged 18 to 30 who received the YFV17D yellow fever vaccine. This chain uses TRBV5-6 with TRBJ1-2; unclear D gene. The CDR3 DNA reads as TGTGCCAGCAGCTTGGTGGGCGGATTTCGATTGGACTATGGCTACACCTTC. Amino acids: CASSLVGGFRLDYGYTF. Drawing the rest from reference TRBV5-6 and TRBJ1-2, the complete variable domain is DAGVTQSPTHLIKTRGQQVTLRCSPKSGHDTVSWYQQALGQGPQFIFQYYEEEERQRGNFPDRFSGHQFPNYSSELNVNALLLGDSALYLCASSLVGGFRLDYGYTFGSGTRLTVV.